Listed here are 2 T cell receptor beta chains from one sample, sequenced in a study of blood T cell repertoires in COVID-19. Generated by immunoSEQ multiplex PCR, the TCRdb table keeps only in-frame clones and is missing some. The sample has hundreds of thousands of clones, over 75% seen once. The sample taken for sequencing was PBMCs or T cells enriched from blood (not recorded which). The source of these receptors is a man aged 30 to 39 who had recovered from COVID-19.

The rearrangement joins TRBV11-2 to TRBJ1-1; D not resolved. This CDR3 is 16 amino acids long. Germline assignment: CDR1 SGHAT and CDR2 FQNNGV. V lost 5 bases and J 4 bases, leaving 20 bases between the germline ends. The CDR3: CASSRGLSPQSTEAFF. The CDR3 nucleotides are TGTGCCAGCAGCCGCGGGCTAAGCCCTCAGAGCACTGAAGCTTTCTTT.

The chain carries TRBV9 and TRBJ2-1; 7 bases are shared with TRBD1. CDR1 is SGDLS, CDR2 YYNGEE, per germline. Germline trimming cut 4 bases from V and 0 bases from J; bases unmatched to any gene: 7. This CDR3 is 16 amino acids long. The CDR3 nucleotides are TGTGCCAGCAGCATATCGGGACAGTCCTCCTACAATGAGCAGTTCTTC. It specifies CASSISGQSSYNEQFF.